A single sample is the source of the 5 T cell receptor beta chains below, sequenced in a study of blood T cell repertoires in COVID-19 (dated by TCRdb to the early 2020s). Library preparation used the immunoSEQ multiplex PCR assay. TCRdb obtained this table from immuneACCESS and retained in-frame rearrangements with V and J assigned. These tables miss some clones; where compared with another copy, unresolved V genes account for less than half of the shortfall, and the remainder is unexplained. Present in this sample are fewer than 40,000 clones, approximately 80% of which were seen just once. Around a third of the sample goes to the ten largest clones. Material for sequencing was peripheral blood. The receptors shown here come from an elderly man with acute or convalescent COVID-19.

Sample share makes this clone medium-sized (0.01 to 0.1%). The same CDR3 is also encoded by other DNA sequences in this sample. V usage is TRBV6-5 and J usage is TRBJ2-1, with TRBD1 identical over 8 bases. From germline, CDR1 is MNHEY and CDR2 SVGAGI. The CDR3 extends over 14 amino acids. V was pared by 2 bases and J by 9 bases, with 6 bases of the junction left unmatched. CDR3 region: CASSYATGDGEQFF. The CDR3 bases are TGTGCCAGCAGTTACGCGACAGGGGACGGTGAGCAGTTCTTC.

V and J are TRBV29-1 and TRBJ2-7, with D possibly being TRBD2 (5 bases). Trimming left V 1 base short and J 2 bases short, with 15 bases between. This CDR3 has 15 amino acids. Germline-derived CDR1 and CDR2 are SQVTM and ANQGSEA. The CDR3 region has the DNA TGCAGCGTTGAAGGAACGGATTCCGGGGCCTACGAGCAGTACTTC. It yields the protein CSVEGTDSGAYEQYF.

V usage is TRBV7-9 and J usage is TRBJ2-3; D is unclear. The germline V gene encodes CDR1 SEHNR and CDR2 FQNEAQ (reference sequence). Trimming removed 1 base from V and 4 bases from J, with 9 bases in between. This CDR3 contains 14 residues. CDR3 loop: CASSLEANADTQYF. For the CDR3, the DNA is TGTGCCAGCAGCTTAGAAGCAAACGCAGATACGCAGTATTTT.

J is TRBJ2-5 and V is TRBV9; TRBD1 aligns across 8 bases. This CDR3 comprises 15 residues. CDR1 SGDLS and CDR2 YYNGEE come from the germline V gene. V lost 0 bases to trimming and J lost 2 bases; unmatched junction nucleotides: 3. The CDR3 protein is CASSVGQGIQETQYF. CDR3 sequence (DNA): TGTGCCAGCAGCGTAGGACAGGGGATTCAAGAGACCCAGTACTTC.

The CDR3 DNA reads as TGTGCCAGTAGTACCCGGACTAGCGGGAGGGCCGGCACAGATACGCAGTATTTT. This encodes CASSTRTSGRAGTDTQYF. This chain connects TRBV19 to TRBJ2-3, with 15 positions matching TRBD2. Germline assignment: CDR1 LNHDA and CDR2 SQIVND (reference sequence). The V and J ends lost 4 bases and 1 base, in that order; junction bases with no gene match: 6. The CDR3 spans 18 residues.